The rows below give T cell receptor beta chains drawn from one sample of a study of blood T cells in healthy people across ages. TCRdb used MiXCR to reprocess the 5' RACE reads, holding one entry per CDR3 protein. The sample consists of fewer than 750,000 distinct CDR3 sequences, approximately 52% of them appearing once. The sequenced sample consisted of blood. Receptors originate from a woman older than 75 in good health. Each CDR3 is given with its conserved first and last residue. A D gene is named only where the DNA matches it firmly. The size entry is marked missing in some rows and otherwise reads once, few, many or a size class.

.,TRBJ2-7,TRBV9,TRBD1,TGTGCCAGCAGCGTAGCCGGGACAGGGGCCTACGAGCAGTACTTC,CASSVAGTGAYEQYF
many,TRBJ2-1,TRBV12-3/TRBV12-4,TRBD2,TGTGCCACCCATCGGGGCGGGAGTGGGAATGAGCAGTTCTTC,CATHRGGSGNEQFF
.,TRBJ2-7,TRBV7-9,TRBD1,TGTGCCAGCAGCTTATATACAGGGGCTGCCTACGAGCAGTACTTC,CASSLYTGAAYEQYF
.,TRBJ1-5,TRBV30,.,TGTGCCTGGAGTAGGACAGACGATCAGCCCCAGCATTTT,CAWSRTDDQPQHF
.,TRBJ2-2,TRBV9,.,TGTGCCAGCAGCCCTCGAGCCCCGACAGAGGGGACCGCCGGGGAGCTGTTTTTT,CASSPRAPTEGTAGELFF
.,TRBJ2-7,TRBV5-5,.,TGTGCCAGCAGGTCGGTTGATGGGTACGGGCAGTACTTC,CASRSVDGYGQYF
few,TRBJ1-1,TRBV5-1,.,TGCGCCAACAGCTTGGAGGTGAACACTGAAGCTTTCTTT,CANSLEVNTEAFF
.,TRBJ2-2,TRBV11-1,.,TGTGCCAGCAGCTTAGGGGTCTCGGTGGTCACCGGGGAGCTGTTTTTT,CASSLGVSVVTGELFF
once,TRBJ1-5,TRBV27,.,TGTGCCAGCAGCGGACTCATGGGCCAGCCCCAGCATTTT,CASSGLMGQPQHF
.,TRBJ2-3,TRBV11-2,TRBD1,TGTGCCAGCAGCGCCCACAGGGACAGGACAGATACGCAGTATTTT,CASSAHRDRTDTQYF
many,TRBJ2-1,TRBV6-5,TRBD2,TGTGCCAGCAGGGGGGAGGGCCTCGGCTACAATGAGCAGTTCTTC,CASRGEGLGYNEQFF
.,TRBJ2-7,TRBV5-1,.,TGCGCCAGCAGCACTGGGACGGTTCCCTACGAGCAGTACTTC,CASSTGTVPYEQYF
.,TRBJ2-3,TRBV9,.,TGTGCCAGCAGCACCCTAGGACGCACAGATACGCAGTATTTT,CASSTLGRTDTQYF
.,TRBJ1-2,TRBV7-2,.,TGTGCCAGCAGCTTAGCTCCGCGGGGAGGCTACACCTTC,CASSLAPRGGYTF
.,TRBJ2-3,TRBV20-1,.,TGCAGTGCTAGAGCGCAGAGCACAGATACGCAGTATTTT,CSARAQSTDTQYF
many,TRBJ2-1,TRBV7-2,TRBD1,TGTGCCAGCAGCTCATCTCGCACAAGACAGGGGGCTAGGAATGAGCAGTTCTTC,CASSSSRTRQGARNEQFF
few,TRBJ1-1,TRBV3-1,TRBD1,TGTGCCAGCAGCCCTGGACAGGGCTGGAACACTGAAGCTTTCTTT,CASSPGQGWNTEAFF
.,TRBJ2-3,TRBV7-2,TRBD2,TGTGACAGCAGCTTCCAGACTAGCGGGAGCACAGATACGCAGTATTTT,CDSSFQTSGSTDTQYF
once,TRBJ1-1,TRBV5-6,.,TGTGCCAGCAGCCTCGGGGGGGGGACGGGCACTGAAGCTTTCTTT,CASSLGGGTGTEAFF
few,TRBJ1-4,TRBV12-3/TRBV12-4,TRBD1,TGTGCCAGCAGTTTAGCTGGGACAGGGGTGCAAAAACTGTTTTTT,CASSLAGTGVQKLFF
few,TRBJ2-1,TRBV5-1,TRBD1,TGCGCCAGCAGACCCCAGGGGGTATTAGGGAATGAGCAGTTCTTC,CASRPQGVLGNEQFF
.,TRBJ2-5,TRBV4-2,.,TGTGCCAGCAGCCAAGATTCGAGCACAGGGACCCAGTACTTC,CASSQDSSTGTQYF
.,TRBJ2-3,TRBV7-9,.,TGTGCCAGCAGACCAAAATGGGGCGGCTCGGGGGATACGCAGTATTTT,CASRPKWGGSGDTQYF
.,TRBJ1-5,TRBV4-1,.,TGCGCCAGCAGCCATCCGCCTATCGGGTCGCGAGGGACCAATCAGCCCCAGCATTTT,CASSHPPIGSRGTNQPQHF
few,TRBJ2-1,TRBV7-8,.,TGTGCCAGCTCCGTAGAATATGAGCAGTTCTTC,CASSVEYEQFF
.,TRBJ2-1,TRBV20-1,.,TGCAGTGCGACCCGTGGGTCGGGGACGAGGGAGCAGTTCTTC,CSATRGSGTREQFF
.,TRBJ1-2,TRBV5-1,.,TGCGCCAGCAGCTTGGGCACCACTGGCTACACCTTC,CASSLGTTGYTF
.,TRBJ2-2,TRBV7-9,TRBD2,TGTGCCAGCAGCCCGCGACTAGCTAGAGGGAACACCGGGGAGCTGTTTTTT,CASSPRLARGNTGELFF
.,TRBJ2-3,TRBV6-5,TRBD2,TGTGCCAGCAGTCGGGGGGGCCTAAGCACAGATACGCAGTATTTT,CASSRGGLSTDTQYF
.,TRBJ2-1,TRBV7-9,TRBD2,TGTGCCAGCAGCTTAGCCCCCGGGACTAGCGGGCGGAGCTCCTACAATGAGCAGTTCTTC,CASSLAPGTSGRSSYNEQFF
.,TRBJ2-4,TRBV20-1,.,TGCAGTGCCCTAGGTTACGGGAGAACCTTGAGTTACATTCAGTACTTC,CSALGYGRTLSYIQYF
few,TRBJ1-5,TRBV21-1,.,TGTGCCAGCAGCAAAGTGGTTGACAGAGATCAGCCCCAGCATTTT,CASSKVVDRDQPQHF
.,TRBJ2-2,TRBV20-1,TRBD1,TGCAGTGCTAGACCTTCGAGGGGGCTTGCGGGGGAGCTGTTTTTT,CSARPSRGLAGELFF
.,TRBJ1-6,TRBV25-1,.,TGTGCCAGCAGTGGCCAAGACGGTCTGAGCTCCTATAATTCACCCCTCCACTTT,CASSGQDGLSSYNSPLHF
.,TRBJ2-5,TRBV4-3,.,TGCGCCAGCAGCCAAGATTACCGGGGCCAAGAGACCCAGTACTTC,CASSQDYRGQETQYF
many,TRBJ2-5,TRBV11-2,TRBD1,TGTGCCAGCAGCACGCCGACAGGGCGTCTTGGGACCCAGTACTTC,CASSTPTGRLGTQYF
few,TRBJ1-4,TRBV29-1,.,TGCAGCGTTGTTAGGGGTAGTAATGAAAAACTGTTTTTT,CSVVRGSNEKLFF
many,TRBJ2-5,TRBV5-1,.,TGCGCCAGCAGCAGGGGACTTCAAGAGACCCAGTACTTC,CASSRGLQETQYF
.,TRBJ2-1,TRBV6-5,.,TGTGCCACCGGCGGAGGGCAAGTTGGTGAGCAGTTCTTC,CATGGGQVGEQFF
.,TRBJ1-6,TRBV27,.,TGTGCCAGCGCCAGAGAGGGCGGAGGCTCCTATAAGTCACCCCTCCACTTT,CASAREGGGSYKSPLHF
many,TRBJ2-1,TRBV15,TRBD1,TGTGCCACCAGCAGTCAACAGGGGTATGAGCAGTTCTTC,CATSSQQGYEQFF
.,TRBJ1-5,TRBV28,TRBD1,TGTGCCAGCACCACAGGGGTTTATAGCAATCAGCCCCAGCATTTT,CASTTGVYSNQPQHF
.,TRBJ1-1,TRBV3-1,.,TGTGCCAGCAGCCAAGAAAAAGTGGGCACCGATTCGAACACTGAAGCTTTCTTT,CASSQEKVGTDSNTEAFF
many,TRBJ1-5,TRBV6-5,.,TGTGCCAGCAGCCTCAGGGAAGGACAGCCCCAGCATTTT,CASSLREGQPQHF
few,TRBJ2-7,TRBV12-3/TRBV12-4,.,TGTGCCAGCAGTGTAGTCCCGGGGGCCTACGAGCAGTACTTC,CASSVVPGAYEQYF
many,TRBJ2-4,TRBV20-1,.,TGCAGTGCTGGGGACTCCCGAGGAGGCAAAAACATTCAGTACTTC,CSAGDSRGGKNIQYF
.,TRBJ2-3,TRBV10-3,.,TGTGCCATCAGTGACTCACGGACTAGCACAGATACGCAGTATTTT,CAISDSRTSTDTQYF
many,TRBJ2-3,TRBV3-1,TRBD1,TGTGCCAGCAGCCAAGTTCGGACAGGGGTCACAGATACGCAGTATTTT,CASSQVRTGVTDTQYF
.,TRBJ2-7,TRBV10-3,TRBD1,TGTGCCATCAGCTTGAAGACAGGGGAGTCCTACGAGCAGTACTTC,CAISLKTGESYEQYF
.,TRBJ2-7,TRBV6-2/TRBV6-3,TRBD2,TGTGCCAGCAGCCGGACTAGTACCTACGAGCAGTACTTC,CASSRTSTYEQYF
.,TRBJ1-2,TRBV20-1,.,TGCAGTGCTAGAGCCAAGGACGTATCCTATGGCTACACCTTC,CSARAKDVSYGYTF
few,TRBJ2-7,TRBV3-1,TRBD2,TGTGCCAGCAGCCTTTTGACTAGCGGCTCCTACGAGCAGTACTTC,CASSLLTSGSYEQYF
few,TRBJ2-1,TRBV12-3/TRBV12-4,.,TGTGCCAGCAGTCTAACCGTCAGGAGCTCCTACAATGAGCAGTTCTTC,CASSLTVRSSYNEQFF
many,TRBJ2-1,TRBV7-2,.,TGTGCCAGCAGCTTAGCGTTTACTCTCTACAATGAGCAGTTCTTC,CASSLAFTLYNEQFF
few,TRBJ2-5,TRBV20-1,.,TGCAGTGCTAGAGATCGGGGACTGGGGGTGGAGACCCAGTACTTC,CSARDRGLGVETQYF
.,TRBJ1-2,TRBV24-1,.,TGTGCCACCAGTAGGGGTGACAACTATGGCTACACCTTC,CATSRGDNYGYTF
few,TRBJ2-6,TRBV7-3,.,TGTGCCAGCACGTCGACAGGAACTGGGGCCAACGTCCTGACTTTC,CASTSTGTGANVLTF
.,TRBJ1-2,TRBV6-1,TRBD1,TGTGCCAGCAGCGCCCCGGGACAGGGGGAGAGAACAGGTGGCTACACCTTC,CASSAPGQGERTGGYTF
.,TRBJ2-7,TRBV29-1,.,TGCAGCGTGACTGCTACTCTAACCTACGAGCAGTACTTC,CSVTATLTYEQYF
.,TRBJ2-1,TRBV7-6,.,TGCGCCAGCAGCAAAGACATAAGCTCCTACAATGAGCAGTTCTTC,CASSKDISSYNEQFF